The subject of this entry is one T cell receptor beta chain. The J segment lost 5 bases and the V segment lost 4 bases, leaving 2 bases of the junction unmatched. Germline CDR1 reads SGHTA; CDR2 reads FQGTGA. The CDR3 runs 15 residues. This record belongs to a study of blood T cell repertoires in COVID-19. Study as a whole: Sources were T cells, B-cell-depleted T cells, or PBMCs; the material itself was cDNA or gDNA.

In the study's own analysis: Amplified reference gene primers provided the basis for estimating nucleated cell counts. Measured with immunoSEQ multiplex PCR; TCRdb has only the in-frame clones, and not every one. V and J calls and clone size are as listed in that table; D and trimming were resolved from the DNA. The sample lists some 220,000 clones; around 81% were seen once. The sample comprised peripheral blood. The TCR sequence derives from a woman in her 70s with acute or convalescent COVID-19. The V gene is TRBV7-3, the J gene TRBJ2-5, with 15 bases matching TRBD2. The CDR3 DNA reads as TGTGCCAGCAGCTCCGGGACTAGCGGGGGGGAGACCCAGTACTTC. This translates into CASSSGTSGGETQYF.